This T cell receptor beta chain was sequenced during a study of T-cell reconstitution after alpha-beta-depleted transplantation in children. Germline CDR1 reads SEHNR; CDR2 reads FQNEAQ (reference sequence). The ends were cut back, 3 bases at V and 7 bases at J, with 13 bases in the middle. The CDR3 loop spans 13 amino acids. A TCRbeta library incorporating unique molecular identifiers was prepared. In TCRdb, the PCR reads were re-called with MiXCR into one record per CDR3 protein. Here the sample spans approximately 650,000 distinct CDR3 sequences, 13% being singletons. The TCR sequence derives from a girl aged 2-10 years with congenital amegakaryocytic thrombocytopenia, due to receive a stem cell transplant. The sequences come from PBMCs, collected before TCRalphabeta/CD19-depleted stem cell transplant. This chain connects TRBV7-9 to TRBJ2-7, with D possibly being TRBD2 (5 bases). CDR3 loop: CASSLDLSGEQYF. The CDR3 nucleotides read TGTGCCAGCAGCTTGGACCTATCGGGGGAGCAGTACTTC.